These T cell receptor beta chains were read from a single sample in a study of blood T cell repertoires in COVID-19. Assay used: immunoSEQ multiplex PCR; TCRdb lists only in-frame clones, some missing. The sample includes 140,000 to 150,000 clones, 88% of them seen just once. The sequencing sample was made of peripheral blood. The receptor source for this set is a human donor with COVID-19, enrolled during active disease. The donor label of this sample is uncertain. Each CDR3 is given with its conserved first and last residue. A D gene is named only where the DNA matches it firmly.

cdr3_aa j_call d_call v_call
CASSQLTGEQFF TRBJ2-1 - TRBV3-1/TRBV3-2
CASRGMGLNYGYTF TRBJ1-2 - TRBV27
CASSQGDRSPLHF TRBJ1-6 - TRBV3-1/TRBV3-2
CASSSPLRDSQHF TRBJ1-6 - TRBV28
CASSPDRAGYTF TRBJ1-2 TRBD1 TRBV5-1
CASPGNSLSEQFF TRBJ2-1 - TRBV2
CASSRSGQGTHEQYF TRBJ2-7 TRBD1 TRBV7-3
CASSVGEAYGYTF TRBJ1-2 - TRBV25-1
CASSPGVVRGTQYF TRBJ2-3 - TRBV3-1/TRBV3-2
CATSRDRGTSQQYF TRBJ2-7 TRBD1 TRBV15
CASSEGASGNTIYF TRBJ1-3 - TRBV2
CATSRRQGGETQYF TRBJ2-5 TRBD1 TRBV15
CASSREQSSGNTIYF TRBJ1-3 - TRBV18
CATSEAGTSTDTQYF TRBJ2-3 - TRBV24-1
CASSYEGMNTEAFF TRBJ1-1 - TRBV6-6